This T cell receptor (beta chain) was identified in a study of T-cell reconstitution after alpha-beta-depleted transplantation in children. The junction had 12 bases not matched to a gene; V was cut back by 2 bases and J by 1 base. CDR3 length: 18 residues. CDR1 and CDR2 from the germline V gene are MDHEN and SYDVKM. On this clonotype itself: What it binds is unknown.

Regarding the study as a whole: A year had passed since transplant, and T-cell counts and diversity by then came mostly from newly produced T cells. For some patients, TCRbeta diversity was high at day 60 because of recipient T cells and thymic progenitors that survived. Where alpha-beta T cells came from about two months after transplant was reportedly several hundred expanded graft clones.

TCRbeta library construction was performed incorporating unique molecular identifiers. TCRdb analysed the PCR reads with MiXCR anew, one entry per CDR3 protein. This sample carries hundreds of thousands of distinct CDR3 sequences, around 15% of them seen once, and the ten largest clones take about 41%. The receptor comes from a male patient under 10 years old who had a stem cell transplant for acute lymphoblastic leukemia, so the T cells may come from the graft donor. The sequencing here drew on PBMCs, mostly from graft donor cells, taken 360 days after TCRalphabeta/CD19-depleted stem cell transplant. This sequence joins TRBV28 and TRBJ2-5; 8 positions agree with TRBD2. This chain's CDR3 is CASSLVGSGVYFQETQYF. CDR3 nucleotide sequence: TGTGCCAGCAGTTTAGTGGGTAGCGGGGTCTATTTCCAAGAGACCCAGTACTTC.